Following are 6 T cell receptor beta chains from one sample sequenced in a study of T cell clonotyping in hematopoietic cell transplantation. Data came from immunoSEQ multiplex PCR; TCRdb stores just in-frame clones and leaves some out. The table has approximately 3,800 clones, around three quarters seen once. The sample in question was peripheral blood mononuclear cells, obtained 100 days after allogeneic stem cell transplant. Every receptor here comes from a male patient aged 50 or older who had an allogeneic stem cell transplant from an unrelated donor, so the T cells may come from the graft donor. Some clones in this sample may be carry-over from other donors' samples.

CDR3 residues: CASSLPGQGFGETQYF. The CDR3, as DNA: TGTGCCAGCAGCTTACCGGGACAGGGGTTTGGGGAGACCCAGTACTTC. This chain joins TRBV5-5 and TRBJ2-5; 10 nucleotides agree with TRBD1. Looked up from germline, CDR1 is SGHKS and CDR2 is YYEKEE (reference sequence). V shed 2 bases, J shed 5 bases, and the junction held 9 bases outside the gene matches. The CDR3 sequence is 16 residues long. The variable domain in full, with the rest retrieved from reference TRBV5-5 and TRBJ2-5, is DAGVTQSPTHLIKTRGQQVTLRCSPISGHKSVSWYQQVLGQGPQFIFQYYEKEERGRGNFPDRFSARQFPNYSSELNVNALLLGDSALYLCASSLPGQGFGETQYFGPGTRLLVL.

The CDR3 loop reads CSASSAYGYTF. CDR3 sequence (DNA): TGCAGTGCTAGTAGCGCCTATGGCTACACCTTC. The V call is TRBV20-1, the J call TRBJ1-2; D unclear. The V end was cut by 3 bases, the J end by 4 bases, with 6 bases between. CDR1 and CDR2 (germline): DFQATT, SNEGSKA (reference sequence). The CDR3 runs to 11 residues.

This chain connects TRBV30 to TRBJ2-7; TRBD2 is a possible D gene (5 bases). This CDR3 is built from 12 residues. The germline CDR1 and CDR2 sequences are GTSNPN and SVGIG (reference sequence). The germline V and J ends were trimmed by 1 base and 3 bases, with 7 bases remaining between them. Here the CDR3 reads CAWSAGFYEQYF. The CDR3 nucleotides read TGTGCCTGGAGTGCGGGGTTCTACGAGCAGTACTTC.

The sample holds one count of this clone. The chain carries TRBV27 and TRBJ2-7; D uncertain. V was clipped by 2 bases and J by 3 bases, with 5 bases between them. Germline V CDR1 and CDR2: MNHEY, SMNVEV (reference sequence). This CDR3 contains 12 residues. The CDR3: CASSLGNYEQYF. CDR3 in DNA: TGTGCCAGCAGTTTAGGGAACTACGAGCAGTACTTC.

In this sample, this clone turned up a few times. The chain carries TRBV5-6 and TRBJ1-1; 9 nucleotides line up with TRBD1. Germline trimming cut 6 bases from V and 3 bases from J; bases unmatched to any gene: 9. There are 15 residues in the CDR3. Germline assignment: CDR1 SGHDT and CDR2 YYEEEE. This chain's CDR3 is CASIYGTGTYTEAFF. The CDR3 bases are TGTGCCAGCATCTACGGGACAGGGACCTACACTGAAGCTTTCTTT.

This clone is judged large. The J gene is TRBJ2-7, the V gene TRBV4-1; 8 bases are shared with TRBD1. V gave up 5 bases and J gave up 3 bases; unmatched junction bases: 9. CDR3 length equals 15 residues. CDR1 and CDR2 (germline): MGHRA, YSYEKL. CDR3 DNA sequence: TGCGCCAGCAGCTCTGGACAGGGTGAAGGCTACGAGCAGTACTTC. Amino acid sequence: CASSSGQGEGYEQYF.